The clone carrying this TCR beta chain occurred a few times. This specimen comes from a study of shared T cell receptors in the human thymus. Trimming cost V 7 bases and J 7 bases, with 16 bases left between them. Germline V gene sequence: CDR1 LNHDA, CDR2 SQIVND (reference sequence). CDR3 size: 14 residues. Clones were read by immunoSEQ multiplex PCR, and TCRdb kept only the in-frame ones, dropping some. The sample holds 630,000 or so clones, 87% seen once. These records were also assigned to another study, of human thymus T cells.

Sequenced material: thymocytes. The receptor comes from a boy younger than two with a congenital heart defect. J is TRBJ1-4 and V is TRBV19; D is uncertain. The CDR3 bases are TGTGCCAGTATGCCCGACAACTCCCTTGAAAAACTGTTTTTT. This gives the protein CASMPDNSLEKLFF.